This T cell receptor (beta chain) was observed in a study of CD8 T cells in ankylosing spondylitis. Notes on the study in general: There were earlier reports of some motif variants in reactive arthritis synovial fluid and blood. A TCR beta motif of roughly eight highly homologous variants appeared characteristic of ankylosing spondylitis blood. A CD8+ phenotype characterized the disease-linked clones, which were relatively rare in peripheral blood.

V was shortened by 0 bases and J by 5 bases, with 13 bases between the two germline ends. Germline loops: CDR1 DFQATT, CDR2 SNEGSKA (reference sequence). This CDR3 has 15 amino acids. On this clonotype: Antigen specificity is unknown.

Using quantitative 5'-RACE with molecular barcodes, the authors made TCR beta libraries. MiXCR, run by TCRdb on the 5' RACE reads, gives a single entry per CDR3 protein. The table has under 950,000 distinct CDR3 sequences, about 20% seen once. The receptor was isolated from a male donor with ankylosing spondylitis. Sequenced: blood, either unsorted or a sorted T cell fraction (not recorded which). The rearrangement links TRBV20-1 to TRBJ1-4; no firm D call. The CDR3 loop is CSARDRSGRNEKLFF. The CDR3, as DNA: TGCAGTGCTAGAGATCGTTCGGGGAGAAATGAAAAACTGTTTTTT.